Only one count was recorded for the clone carrying this TCR beta chain. Sequencing used immunoSEQ multiplex PCR; TCRdb keeps in-frame clones, though not all of them. Among roughly 230,000 clones listed, around 83% were seen once. The CDR3 is made up of 17 amino acids. Trimming shortened V by 3 bases and J by 1 base, and 18 bases separated the two germline ends. Per the germline V gene, CDR1 is KGHSH and CDR2 is LQKENI. This sample stems from a study of blood T cell repertoires in COVID-19. Study overall: From T cells, B-cell-depleted T cells, or PBMCs came the material, which was cDNA or gDNA.

The specimen was peripheral blood. The V call is TRBV18, the J call TRBJ1-2; D is perhaps TRBD1 (6 bases). The TCR originated in a man in his forties with acute or convalescent COVID-19. Written as DNA, the CDR3 is TGTGCCAGCTCACCTCTCGGCCGGGACAACCTTAACTATGGCTACACCTTC. It is translated as CASSPLGRDNLNYGYTF.